This paragraph reports one T cell receptor beta chain. The antigen remains undetermined. Profiling relied on immunoSEQ multiplex PCR, and the TCRdb table lists in-frame clones only, not all of them. The sample has 100,000 to 150,000 clones; about nine tenths are singletons. This sample stems from a study of T cell responses to AZD1222 COVID-19 vaccine. Study summary: Second-dose groups at about 4 or about 12 weeks were pooled.

Findings and caveats of the study: The span of vaccine-associated CD4 TCRs extended across spike, with dominance at 160-218 and 743-854. White British donors predominated, females outnumbered males, and clonal diversity was possibly underestimated.

The input for sequencing was peripheral blood, taken on day 0 of AZD1222 vaccination. The sequence was collected from an adult in good health.

The DNA for the CDR3 is TGTGCCAGCAGCTCGGCCCCCGAGGGGACCCAGTACTTC. The encoded protein is CASSSAPEGTQYF. The chain carries TRBV5-4 and TRBJ2-5; a possible D gene is TRBD2 (5 bases). V shed 3 bases and J shed 7 bases, with 13 bases lying between them. This CDR3 contains 13 residues. Germline V gives CDR1 SGHNT, CDR2 YYREEE (reference sequence).